The clone carrying this T cell receptor beta chain was seen a few times. Its antigen remains unidentified. Germline CDR1 GTSNPN, CDR2 SVGIG (reference sequence). V was cut by 0 bases and J by 10 bases, with 13 bases left in between. The CDR3 totals 13 residues. The sample is drawn from a study of OX40 agonist ivuxolimab in advanced cancers. Turning to the study itself: Patients received intravenous ivuxolimab every 2 weeks at 0.01 to 10 mg/kg. Study-level points and caveats: Several nonresponders also turned out to have low normalized T-cell clonal expansion.

Blood sampling took place at baseline, cycle 4 day 1, and cycle 7 day 1. Generated by immunoSEQ multiplex PCR, the TCRdb table keeps only in-frame clones and is missing some. The data hold tens of thousands of clones, with 70% to 90% observed a single time. This TCR was sampled from an adult with an advanced solid tumor such as melanoma, head and neck, liver or kidney cancer. The sample in question was CD4+ or CD8+ T cells sorted from blood, obtained in a trial of the OX40 agonist ivuxolimab. The V gene is TRBV30, the J gene TRBJ2-1; no definite D call. The CDR3 region is CAWSVSLAHEQFF. The CDR3 region has the DNA TGTGCCTGGAGTGTTTCATTAGCACACGAGCAGTTCTTC. Drawing the rest from reference TRBV30 and TRBJ2-1, the complete variable domain is SQTIHQWPATLVQPVGSPLSLECTVEGTSNPNLYWYRQAAGRGLQLLFYSVGIGQISSEVPQNLSASRPQDRQFILSSKKLLLSDSGFYLCAWSVSLAHEQFFGPGTRLTVL.